This paragraph covers one TCR beta chain sequence. This clonotype has a count of ten or more. Its cognate antigen has yet to be identified. The input lacks base qualities; no much larger clone sits a single base away. Deletion took 6 bases off V and 8 bases off J, with a span of 13 bases between the germline ends. From a lookup of the germline V gene (reference sequence), CDR1 and CDR2 are SEHNR and FQNEAQ. The CDR3 numbers 12 residues from cysteine through phenylalanine. Only the CDR3 portion is preserved as DNA: 36 bases, with reading frame beginning at the first base. The data were taken from a study of T-cell reconstitution after alpha-beta-depleted transplantation in children (dated by TCRdb to about 2016). Context from the whole study: T-cell immune reconstitution after TCRalphabeta/CD19-depleted allogeneic hematopoietic cell transplantation in children was quantitatively tracked in the study by means of TCR repertoire profiling. The study at large found these results: The high TCRbeta diversity at day 60 in some patients was ascribed to recipient T cells and intrathymic progenitors that had survived conditioning. The apparently early alphabetaT-cell count recovery about two months after transplant was reportedly dependent on only several hundred rapidly expanded clones derived from non-depleted graft cells. Over subsequent months, a decline in hyperexpanded clone frequencies was noted, and after one year, T-cell counts and TCRbeta diversity were mostly ascribed to newly produced T cells.

The sample's treatment or condition label is to be understood as: allogeneic hematopoietic cell transplantation with graft depleted of TCRalphabeta T cells and CD19 B cells. TCRalphabeta/CD19-depleted allogeneic hematopoietic cell grafts were given to the transplant recipients, all of whom were children. Library construction relied on PCR. TCRdb lists the instrument as Illumina HiSeq 2500. Molecular barcoding was employed in the preparation of TCR libraries, with unique molecular identifiers being used to normalize TCRbeta repertoire quantification. The raw public data were reprocessed by TCRdb itself: fastp quality trimming at Q25, MiXCR clonotype calling, in-frame beta chains only. One record per CDR3 amino acid sequence lists the most common genes and DNA. The sample contains over 150,000 distinct CDR3 sequences, around 10% of them found a single time. Less than 15% of the sample belongs to the ten largest clones.

The receptor was derived from a boy aged 2-15 years with acute myeloid leukemia, due to receive a stem cell transplant. The sample here was PBMCs, taken before TCRalphabeta/CD19-depleted stem cell transplant. The chain is made from TRBV7-9 and TRBJ1-2; a confident D gene designation cannot be given. The CDR3 protein: CASRREGDGYTF. In nucleotides, the sequence is TGTGCCAGCAGACGCGAGGGAGACGGCTACACCTTC.